This is a list of T cell receptor beta chains from one sample in a study of blood T cell repertoires in COVID-19. The protocol was immunoSEQ multiplex PCR, while the TCRdb copy is restricted to in-frame clones and leaves out a portion. The sample lists 250,000 or so clones, under 90% seen once, with around 4.2% in the top ten. The specimen sequenced was peripheral blood. These receptors all come from a man aged 55 to 70 with acute or convalescent COVID-19. CDR3s include the opening cysteine and the closing phenylalanine or tryptophan. The D gene is left open where the match is weak. Size values are once, few and many counts, or a class for expanded clones, and some rows have none.

.,TRBJ1-6,.,TRBV27,CASSLSESGFYNSPLHF,TGTGCCAGCAGTTTATCGGAGTCAGGGTTCTACAATTCACCCCTCCACTTT
.,TRBJ2-1,TRBD2,TRBV4-1,CASSHSIAGGLEQFF,TGCGCCAGCAGCCATTCGATAGCGGGAGGCCTTGAGCAGTTCTTC
.,TRBJ2-3,.,TRBV9,CASSVQVRTDTQYF,TGTGCCAGCAGCGTACAGGTGCGCACAGATACGCAGTATTTT
once,TRBJ2-3,TRBD1,TRBV28,CASSSTGSRDTQYF,TGTGCCAGCAGTTCGACAGGGTCGAGAGATACGCAGTATTTT
.,TRBJ1-4,.,TRBV19,CASSISLQGPNEKLFF,TGTGCCAGTAGTATATCCCTACAGGGACCTAATGAAAAACTGTTTTTT
.,TRBJ2-7,TRBD2,TRBV20-1,CSATDLAGVLREQYF,TGCAGTGCTACTGATCTAGCGGGAGTTCTTCGGGAGCAGTACTTC
once,TRBJ2-1,.,TRBV4-1,CASSPIPREEQFF,TGCGCCAGCAGCCCGATCCCTAGGGAGGAGCAGTTCTTC
.,TRBJ1-1,.,TRBV6-5,CASSTPSRFTEAFF,TGTGCCAGCAGTACACCCTCGAGGTTCACTGAAGCTTTCTTT
.,TRBJ2-2,.,TRBV5-4,CASSRQGGTGELFF,TGTGCCAGCAGCCGACAGGGAGGCACCGGGGAGCTGTTTTTT
.,TRBJ1-3,TRBD1,TRBV2,CASSDPGQGGFAGNTIYF,TGTGCCAGCAGTGATCCGGGACAGGGCGGATTCGCTGGAAACACCATATATTTT
.,TRBJ2-3,.,TRBV12-5,CASRIFDSHTDTQYF,TGTGCTAGTCGAATCTTTGACTCACACACAGATACGCAGTATTTT
few,TRBJ1-5,TRBD1,TRBV2,CASSDRGRFQPQHF,TGTGCCAGCAGTGACAGGGGGCGTTTTCAGCCCCAGCATTTT
.,TRBJ1-5,.,TRBV6-4,CASSERKGVPHHLSQPQHF,TGTGCCAGCAGTGAGAGGAAGGGGGTCCCTCATCACCTCAGTCAGCCCCAGCATTTT
.,TRBJ2-7,.,TRBV21-1,CASSTEGPTGEQYF,TGTGCCAGCAGCACCGAGGGTCCTACGGGGGAGCAGTACTTC
.,TRBJ1-2,.,TRBV19,CASSMRSTGEKNNYGYTF,TGTGCCAGTAGTATGAGAAGTACGGGGGAGAAAAACAACTATGGCTACACCTTC
.,TRBJ2-1,.,TRBV28,CASSLGGSYNEQFF,TGTGCCAGCAGTTTAGGCGGCTCCTACAATGAGCAGTTCTTC
.,TRBJ1-4,.,TRBV9,CASSVGIGTRTTNEKLFF,TGTGCCAGCAGCGTAGGTATAGGGACACGAACAACTAATGAAAAACTGTTTTTT
.,TRBJ1-1,.,TRBV13,CASSLEIGVNTEAFF,TGTGCCAGCAGCCTAGAAATAGGAGTGAACACTGAAGCTTTCTTT
.,TRBJ1-2,TRBD1,TRBV14,CASSQGTGPGGYTF,TGTGCCAGCAGCCAAGGGACAGGGCCGGGGGGCTACACCTTC
once,TRBJ2-5,TRBD1,TRBV29-1,CSVDRRTGGRETQYF,TGCAGCGTTGACCGTAGGACAGGGGGCAGGGAGACCCAGTACTTC
.,TRBJ1-1,.,TRBV19,CASNEGRTEAFF,TGTGCCAGTAATGAGGGCAGGACTGAAGCTTTCTTT
.,TRBJ1-5,.,TRBV3-1/TRBV3-2,CASSLRGSNQPQHF,TGTGCCAGCAGCCTACGAGGGAGCAATCAGCCCCAGCATTTT